This T cell receptor beta chain was captured by sequencing in a study of long-term antiretroviral therapy in people with HIV. Study-wide points: Dominance of pre-ART expanded clones persisted, fluctuating and often declining after ART.

Each donor provided at least one pre-ART PBMC sample and at least two post-ART PBMC samples. They ran version v3.0 of the immunoSEQ assay at survey level. The data were produced by immunoSEQ multiplex PCR, yet TCRdb's version contains in-frame clones alone and is incomplete. The sample lists under 20,000 clones, more than 75% seen once, with about 10% in the top ten. Only one count was recorded for this clone. Its target is unknown. The sample in question was unsorted PBMCs, obtained 0.5 years after starting antiretroviral therapy. The source of this sequence is a man between 35 and 55 years old with HIV.

The DNA of the CDR3 is TGTGCCAGCAGTGAAGCAAGGGATTATACCCAAATGATTTCCTACGAGCAGTACTTC. Translation gives CASSEARDYTQMISYEQYF. The chain uses TRBV6-1 and TRBJ2-7, with D uncertain. The CDR3 spans 19 residues. The germline V gene encodes CDR1 MNHNS and CDR2 SASEGT. The ends were cut back, 0 bases at V and 1 base at J, with 22 bases in the middle.